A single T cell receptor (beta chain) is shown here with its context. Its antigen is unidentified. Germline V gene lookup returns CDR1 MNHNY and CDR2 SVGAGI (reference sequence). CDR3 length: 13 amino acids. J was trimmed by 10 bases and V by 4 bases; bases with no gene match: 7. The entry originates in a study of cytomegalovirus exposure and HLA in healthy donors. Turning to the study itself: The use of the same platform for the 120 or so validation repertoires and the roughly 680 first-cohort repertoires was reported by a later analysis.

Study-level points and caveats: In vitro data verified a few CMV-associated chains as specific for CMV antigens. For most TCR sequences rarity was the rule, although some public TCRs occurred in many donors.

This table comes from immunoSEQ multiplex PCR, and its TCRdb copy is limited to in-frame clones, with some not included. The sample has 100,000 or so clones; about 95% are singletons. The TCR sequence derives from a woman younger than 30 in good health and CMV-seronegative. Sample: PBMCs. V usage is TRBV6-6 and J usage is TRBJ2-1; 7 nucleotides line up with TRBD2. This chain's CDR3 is CASSWDYGNEQFF. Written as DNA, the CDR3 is TGTGCCAGCAGTTGGGACTACGGCAACGAGCAGTTCTTC.